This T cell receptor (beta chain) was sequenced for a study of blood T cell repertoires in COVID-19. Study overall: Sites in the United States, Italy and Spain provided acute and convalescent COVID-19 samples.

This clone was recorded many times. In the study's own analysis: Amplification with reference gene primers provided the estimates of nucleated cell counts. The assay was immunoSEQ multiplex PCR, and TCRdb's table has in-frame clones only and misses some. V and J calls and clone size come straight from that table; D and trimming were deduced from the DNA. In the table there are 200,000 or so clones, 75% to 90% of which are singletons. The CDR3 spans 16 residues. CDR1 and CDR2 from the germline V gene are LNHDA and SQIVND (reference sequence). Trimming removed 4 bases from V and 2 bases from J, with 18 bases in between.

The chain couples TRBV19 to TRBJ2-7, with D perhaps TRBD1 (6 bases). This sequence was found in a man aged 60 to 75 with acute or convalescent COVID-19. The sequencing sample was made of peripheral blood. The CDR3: CASSNQRRDKPYEQYF. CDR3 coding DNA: TGTGCCAGTAGTAACCAACGCCGGGACAAGCCCTACGAGCAGTACTTC.